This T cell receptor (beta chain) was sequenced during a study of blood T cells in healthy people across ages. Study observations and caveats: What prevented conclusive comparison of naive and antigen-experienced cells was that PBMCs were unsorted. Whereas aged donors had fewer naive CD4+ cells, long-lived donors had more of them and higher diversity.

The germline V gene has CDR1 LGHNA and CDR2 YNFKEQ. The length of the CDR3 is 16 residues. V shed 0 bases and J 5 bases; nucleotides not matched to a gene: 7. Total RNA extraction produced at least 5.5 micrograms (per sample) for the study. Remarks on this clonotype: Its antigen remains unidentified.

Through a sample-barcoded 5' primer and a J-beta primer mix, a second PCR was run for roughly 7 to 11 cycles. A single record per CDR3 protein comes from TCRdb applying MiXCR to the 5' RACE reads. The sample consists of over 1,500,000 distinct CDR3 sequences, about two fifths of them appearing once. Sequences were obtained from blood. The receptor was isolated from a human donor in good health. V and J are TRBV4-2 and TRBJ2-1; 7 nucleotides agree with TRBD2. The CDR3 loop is CASSQDSGGFHNEQFF. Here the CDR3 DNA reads TGTGCCAGCAGCCAAGATTCCGGGGGGTTTCACAATGAGCAGTTCTTC.